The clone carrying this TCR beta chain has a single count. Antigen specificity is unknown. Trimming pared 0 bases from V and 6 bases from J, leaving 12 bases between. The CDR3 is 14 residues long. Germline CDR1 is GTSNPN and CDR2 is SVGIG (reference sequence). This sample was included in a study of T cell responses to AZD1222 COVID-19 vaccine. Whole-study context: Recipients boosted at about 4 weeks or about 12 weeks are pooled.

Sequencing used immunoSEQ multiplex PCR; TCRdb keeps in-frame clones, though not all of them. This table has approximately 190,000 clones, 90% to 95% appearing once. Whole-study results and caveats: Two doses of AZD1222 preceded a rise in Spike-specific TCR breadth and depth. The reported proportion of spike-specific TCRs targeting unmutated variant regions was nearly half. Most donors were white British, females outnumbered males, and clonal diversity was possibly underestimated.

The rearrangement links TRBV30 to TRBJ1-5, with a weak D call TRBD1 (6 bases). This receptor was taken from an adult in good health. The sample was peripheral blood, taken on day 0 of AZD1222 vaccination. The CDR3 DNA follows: TGTGCCTGGAGTGTGTGGGGGCGCGGTCAGCCCCAGCATTTT. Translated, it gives CAWSVWGRGQPQHF.